This TCR beta chain emerged from a study of blood T cell repertoires in COVID-19. Germline CDR1 is KGHDR and CDR2 is SFDVKD. This CDR3 has 17 residues. The J segment lost 7 bases and the V segment lost 2 bases, leaving 10 bases of the junction unmatched. Patients of the Seattle cohort, enrolled during active infection, were followed longitudinally. Sequencing was performed with immunoSEQ multiplex PCR; in TCRdb, only in-frame clones are kept and a portion is missing. Among 250,000 to 300,000 clones listed, 88% were seen once. This TCR was recovered from a woman between 25 and 40 years old with COVID-19, enrolled during active disease. V and J are TRBV24-1 and TRBJ1-4; 9 bases map to TRBD1. Sequenced sample: peripheral blood. The DNA of the CDR3 is TGTGCCACCAGTGATTACCCGCCGGGACAGGGTTTTGAAAAACTGTTTTTT. It codes for CATSDYPPGQGFEKLFF.